This T cell receptor (beta chain) was recorded in a study of cytomegalovirus exposure and HLA in healthy donors. A word on this clone: Its target is unknown.

Germline V CDR1 and CDR2: KGHSH, LQKENI. V lost 0 bases to trimming and J lost 8 bases, with 13 bases between them. CDR3 length equals 14 residues. General study points: Overall, around 150 TCR beta chains were annotated as cytomegalovirus-associated. In a later analysis, the majority of CMV-associated beta chains seemingly showed HLA restriction.

A multiplex PCR was run with 60 Vbeta primers and 13 Jbeta primers. Method: immunoSEQ multiplex PCR; TCRdb's copy keeps in-frame clones and lacks some. The sample includes roughly 92,000 clones, about four fifths of them seen just once. This sequence was found in a man aged 50 to 60 in good health and CMV-seropositive. The sequenced sample was PBMCs. The chain joins TRBV18 to TRBJ1-2; perhaps TRBD1 as D (6 bases). The DNA for the CDR3 is TGTGCCAGCTCACCACCGGACAGACTTGGCGGCTACACCTTC. It specifies CASSPPDRLGGYTF.